The sequence of this TCR beta chain was determined in a study of cytomegalovirus exposure and HLA in healthy donors. 13 Jbeta primers and 60 Vbeta primers were used for the PCR. The method was immunoSEQ multiplex PCR; TCRdb's version includes in-frame clones alone and lacks a portion of them. This repertoire shows 300,000 or so clones, 84% found once; its top ten account for approximately 2%. CDR3 length: 12 amino acids. Trimming took off 10 bases at V and 6 bases at J, with 15 bases between the two ends. The germline gives CDR1 ENHRY, CDR2 SYGVKD. This sequence originates from a woman in her thirties or forties in good health and CMV-seropositive. Sequenced input: PBMCs. This rearrangement joins TRBV10-3 to TRBJ1-2; weak D call: TRBD1 (5 bases). CDR3 sequence (DNA): TGTGCCACCAGGTTGGGGGGAGATGGCTACACCTTC. Translation gives CATRLGGDGYTF.